Presented here are 9 T cell receptor beta chains from one specimen sequenced in a study of vaccination and CD4 T cells after COVID-19. Cultured CD4+ T cell DNA was sequenced using the Oncomine TCR Beta short-read assay. One entry per CDR3 protein, called by TCRdb with MiXCR from the PCR reads. The repertoire holds about 25,000 distinct CDR3 sequences, with 49% as singletons. This sample's treatment: roughly 11-day PBMC culture with coronavirus spike peptide pools or control peptides (ViraFEST assay). No antigen has been assigned to these receptors. Sequencing input: CD4+ T cells from blood, cultured in vitro. All receptors come from a human donor who had recovered from COVID-19.

A few counts support this clonotype. This sequence joins TRBV28 and TRBJ1-2, with D possibly matching TRBD1 (5 bases). V dropped 3 bases and J dropped 1 base, with 9 bases sitting between them. Germline CDR1 MDHEN, CDR2 SYDVKM. The CDR3 totals 14 residues. CDR3 loop: CASSFHRINYGYTF. CDR3 sequence (DNA): TGTGCCAGCAGTTTTCACAGGATTAACTATGGCTACACCTTC.

This chain uses TRBV29-1 with TRBJ2-1; possibly TRBD1 or TRBD2 for D (6 bases each). Germline V gene data show CDR1 as SQVTM and CDR2 as ANQGSEA. The ends were cut back, 4 bases at V and 5 bases at J, with 15 bases in the middle. This CDR3 has 14 amino acids. The CDR3 bases are TGCAGCGTTGGTCGGGACTGGGACAACAATGAGCAGTTCTTC. Translating it yields CSVGRDWDNNEQFF.

This clonotype was picked up one time. The chain combines TRBV7-8 with TRBJ1-2; possibly TRBD1 for D (5 bases). V dropped 5 bases and J dropped 0 bases, with 13 bases sitting between them. Germline loops: CDR1 SGHVS, CDR2 FQNEAQ. The CDR3 sequence is 15 residues long. The chain's CDR3 is CASSTRQITNYGYTF. The CDR3 DNA reads as TGTGCCAGCAGCACCAGACAGATTACTAACTATGGCTACACCTTC.

The rearrangement uses TRBV7-8 and TRBJ1-1, with 9 nucleotides matching TRBD1. The V and J ends lost 6 bases and 1 base, in that order; junction bases with no gene match: 6. CDR1 and CDR2 (germline): SGHVS, FQNEAQ. This CDR3 contains 15 residues. The CDR3 reads CASRPTGGPNTEAFF. The CDR3 DNA reads TGTGCCAGCAGGCCAACAGGGGGCCCGAACACTGAAGCTTTCTTT.

This clonotype was picked up a small number of times. V is TRBV28 and J is TRBJ2-5; 7 bases fit TRBD2. Trimming took 5 bases from V and 2 from J; bases not matched to a gene: 8. The germline V gene has CDR1 MDHEN and CDR2 SYDVKM. The CDR3 contains 15 residues. The CDR3 is CASSGGSSGQETQYF. The DNA for the CDR3 is TGTGCCAGCAGTGGGGGGTCTAGCGGACAAGAGACCCAGTACTTC.

This clonotype was observed a handful of times. J is TRBJ2-7 and V is TRBV7-8; D not certain. Germline V gene data show CDR1 as SGHVS and CDR2 as FQNEAQ. V was pared by 1 base and J by 6 bases, with 10 bases between. The CDR3 loop spans 13 amino acids. The CDR3 is CASSLVKAGEQYF. Written as DNA, the CDR3 is TGTGCCAGCAGCTTAGTAAAAGCAGGCGAGCAGTACTTC.

This clonotype was seen a few times. The gene calls are TRBV20-1 and TRBJ1-2; TRBD1 matches 9 bases. Unmatched junction bases numbered 6, after V lost 1 base and J lost 6 bases. Germline CDR1 and CDR2: DFQATT and SNEGSKA (reference sequence). The CDR3 extends over 14 amino acids. This chain's CDR3 is CSARVPGQGNGYTF. The CDR3, as DNA: TGCAGTGCTAGAGTACCGGGACAGGGTAATGGCTACACCTTC.

The J gene is TRBJ1-4, the V gene TRBV20-1, with D tentatively TRBD1 (5 bases). V was clipped by 3 bases and J by 2 bases, with 13 bases between them. Looked up from germline, CDR1 is DFQATT and CDR2 is SNEGSKA (reference sequence). CDR3 length equals 15 residues. The CDR3 loop is CSASLTGRTNEKLFF. CDR3 in DNA: TGCAGTGCTAGCCTCACGGGACGTACTAATGAAAAACTGTTTTTT.

The rearrangement joins TRBV29-1 to TRBJ2-1; 8 bases map to TRBD1. Germline values: CDR1 SQVTM, CDR2 ANQGSEA. CDR3 length: 15 residues. Trimming cost V 8 bases and J 4 bases; bases outside gene matches: 13. DNA for the CDR3: TGCAGCACCTCCCCCTCAGGGGGCCGATACAATGAGCAGTTCTTC. As protein: CSTSPSGGRYNEQFF.